These 15 T cell receptor beta chains were all obtained from the same sample, sequenced in a study of Graves' ophthalmopathy and Graves' hyperthyroidism. Amplified material comprised TCR beta CDR3 regions derived from RNA transcripts. Scientists carried out first-round RT-PCR using HTBI primers and then a second-round multiplex PCR. TCRdb independently ran MiXCR on the multiplex PCR reads; one entry per CDR3 protein. The data show fewer than 350,000 distinct CDR3 sequences, with about 17% seen just once and 9% to 15% held by the top ten. Sequenced input: peripheral blood. These receptors were taken from an adult man with Graves' ophthalmopathy.

The chain is built from TRBV19 and TRBJ1-1, with a possible D match to TRBD1 (6 bases). Germline CDR1 reads LNHDA; CDR2 reads SQIVND (reference sequence). Deletions cut 8 bases from V and 7 bases from J, with 14 bases between. The length of the CDR3 is 12 residues. In nucleotides, the CDR3 is TGTGCCAGTGGTGGACAGTACGGTGAAGCTTTCTTT. Protein: CASGGQYGEAFF.

The V gene is TRBV28, the J gene TRBJ1-1; D unclear. This CDR3 has 13 amino acids. Germline lookup yields CDR1 MDHEN and CDR2 SYDVKM. With 8 bases removed from V and 8 bases from J, the gap between germline ends came to 18 bases. DNA of the CDR3: TGTGCCAGCTCCTTAGGCCTGGGATGGGAAGCTTTCTTT. This codes for CASSLGLGWEAFF.

The sample holds many counts of this clonotype. The gene calls are TRBV12-3 or TRBV12-4 and TRBJ2-7, with D unresolved. The V and J ends lost 0 bases and 5 bases respectively, with 11 bases between them. The CDR3 is made up of 14 amino acids. The CDR3 coding sequence is TGTGCCAGCAGTTTAGCGACGGGTTCACACGAGCAGTACTTC. Amino acid sequence: CASSLATGSHEQYF.

The chain joins TRBV20-1 to TRBJ2-5; TRBD1 matches 10 bases. This CDR3 is built from 15 residues. Losses at the gene ends were 5 bases for V and 0 bases for J; bases not matched to a gene: 6. Germline lookup yields CDR1 DFQATT and CDR2 SNEGSKA (reference sequence). Written as DNA, the CDR3 is TGCAGTGCTGTGGCGGGACAGGGGCACCAAGAGACCCAGTACTTC. Translating it yields CSAVAGQGHQETQYF.

Many counts were recorded for this clonotype. This chain links TRBV5-1 with TRBJ1-2, with D unresolved. CDR3 length: 14 amino acids. CDR1 SGHRS and CDR2 YFSETQ come from the germline V gene. V was clipped by 0 bases and J by 4 bases, with 10 bases between them. For the CDR3, the DNA is TGCGCCAGCAGCTTGGGCGGAGAAGCCTATGGCTACACCTTC. Its protein product is CASSLGGEAYGYTF. The whole variable domain, remainder taken from reference TRBV5-1 and TRBJ1-2, is KAGVTQTPRYLIKTRGQQVTLSCSPISGHRSVSWYQQTPGQGLQFLFEYFSETQRNKGNFPGRFSGRQFSNSRSEMNVSTLELGDSALYLCASSLGGEAYGYTFGSGTRLTVV.

This clonotype was picked up many times. V gene TRBV28 combines with J gene TRBJ1-2; 12 nucleotides match TRBD1. Germline values: CDR1 MDHEN, CDR2 SYDVKM. V lost 5 bases, J lost 5 bases, and 6 bases stayed unmatched. This CDR3 comprises 15 residues. The CDR3 DNA reads TGTGCCAGCAGTCCGGGACAGGGGGCAGGATATGGCTACACCTTC. It codes for CASSPGQGAGYGYTF.

In its sample, this clonotype was seen many times. V is TRBV7-9 and J is TRBJ1-5; no clear D. V was cut by 6 bases and J by 6 bases, with 15 bases left in between. Germline CDR1 is SEHNR and CDR2 is FQNEAQ (reference sequence). This CDR3 contains 14 residues. The CDR3 DNA sequence: TGTGCCAGCAGTTCGGATGGACTGGGTCAGCCCCAGCATTTT. It is translated as CASSSDGLGQPQHF.

The rearrangement links TRBV2 to TRBJ2-5, with D possibly being TRBD1 (6 bases). The V and J ends lost 7 bases and 1 base respectively, with 13 bases between them. The length of the CDR3 is 14 residues. CDR1 is SNHLY and CDR2 is FYNNEI in the germline V gene. Here the CDR3 DNA reads TGTGCCAGCATGAACAGGGTGGGCCAAGAGACCCAGTACTTC. Translated: CASMNRVGQETQYF. The full variable domain, in which reference TRBV2 and TRBJ2-5 provide the parts outside the CDR3, is EPEVTQTPSHQVTQMGQEVILRCVPISNHLYFYWYRQILGQKVEFLVSFYNNEISEKSEIFDDQFSVERPDGSNFTLKIRSTKLEDSAMYFCASMNRVGQETQYFGPGTRLLVL.

The chain recombines TRBV28 with TRBJ1-5; 7 bases map to TRBD1. CDR3 length: 15 amino acids. Germline V gene lookup returns CDR1 MDHEN and CDR2 SYDVKM. Trimming cost V 7 bases and J 1 base; bases outside gene matches: 7. The CDR3: CASTRQGMSNQPQHF. Written as DNA, the CDR3 is TGTGCCAGCACAAGACAGGGTATGAGCAATCAGCCCCAGCATTTT. The whole variable domain, filled in from reference TRBV28 and TRBJ1-5, reads DVKVTQSSRYLVKRTGEKVFLECVQDMDHENMFWYRQDPGLGLRLIYFSYDVKMKEKGDIPEGYSVSREKKERFSLILESASTNQTSMYLCASTRQGMSNQPQHFGDGTRLSIL.

Many counts were recorded for this clonotype. The CDR3 bases are TGTGCCAGCGGGGTGGGATATAGCAATCAGCCCCAGCATTTT. Translated: CASGVGYSNQPQHF. The rearrangement joins TRBV28 to TRBJ1-5; D call uncertain. The V and J ends lost 8 bases and 0 bases respectively, with 11 bases between them. The V gene's germline CDR1 is MDHEN and CDR2 SYDVKM. The CDR3 extends over 14 amino acids.

This chain joins TRBV28 and TRBJ2-7; TRBD2 matches at 7 bases. In germline, CDR1 is MDHEN, CDR2 SYDVKM. The length of the CDR3 is 14 residues. Trimming cost V 3 bases and J 6 bases; bases outside gene matches: 8. The DNA for the CDR3 is TGTGCCAGCAGTTTCTGGGGGGGGAGCGGCGAGCAGTACTTC. It codes for CASSFWGGSGEQYF.

There are many counts of this clonotype. The chain carries TRBV3-1 and TRBJ1-1, with D possibly being TRBD1 (5 bases). Trimming stripped 0 bases from V and 4 bases from J, with 12 bases between. Germline V gene sequence: CDR1 LGHDT, CDR2 YNNKEL (reference sequence). This CDR3 comprises 15 residues. The CDR3 DNA is TGTGCCAGCAGCCAAGATCGAACAGGCACCACTGAAGCTTTCTTT. It specifies CASSQDRTGTTEAFF.

The chain employs TRBV7-9 and TRBJ1-1, with 8 bases identical to TRBD1. Germline V CDR1 and CDR2: SEHNR, FQNEAQ (reference sequence). This CDR3 is built from 14 residues. V lost 5 bases and J lost 4; bases outside the gene matches: 6. CDR3 in amino acids: CASSPDRGATEAFF. The CDR3 DNA is TGTGCCAGCAGCCCAGACAGGGGCGCCACTGAAGCTTTCTTT.

This clonotype was detected many times. The V gene is TRBV5-1, the J gene TRBJ1-2, with 7 bases lining up with TRBD1. Trimming took 3 bases from V and 3 from J; bases not matched to a gene: 5. Germline V gives CDR1 SGHRS, CDR2 YFSETQ. CDR3 length: 14 residues. CDR3 bases: TGCGCCAGCAGCTCTTCAGGGGGTGACTATGGCTACACCTTC. Translation: CASSSSGGDYGYTF.

The sample holds many counts of this clonotype. The rearrangement joins TRBV12-3 or TRBV12-4 to TRBJ2-7, with 11 bases lining up with TRBD1. The V segment lost 3 bases and the J segment 3 bases; nucleotides outside the gene matches: 4. The CDR3 has 15 amino acids. The CDR3 coding sequence is TGTGCCAGCAGTTTGGGGACAGGGGGGAACTACGAGCAGTACTTC. Protein: CASSLGTGGNYEQYF.